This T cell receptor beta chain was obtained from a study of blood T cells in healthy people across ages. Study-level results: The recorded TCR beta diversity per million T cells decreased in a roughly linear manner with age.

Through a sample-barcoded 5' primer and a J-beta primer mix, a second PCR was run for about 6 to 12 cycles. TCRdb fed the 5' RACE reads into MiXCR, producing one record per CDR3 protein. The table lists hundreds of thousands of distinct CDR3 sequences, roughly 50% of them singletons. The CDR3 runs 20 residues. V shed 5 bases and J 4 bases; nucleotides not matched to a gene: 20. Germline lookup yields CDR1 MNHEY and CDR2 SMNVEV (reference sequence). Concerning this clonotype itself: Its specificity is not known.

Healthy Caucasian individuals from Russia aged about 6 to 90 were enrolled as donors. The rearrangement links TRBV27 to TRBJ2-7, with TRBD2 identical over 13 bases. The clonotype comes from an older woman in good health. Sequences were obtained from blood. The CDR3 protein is CASSLRGGRTSGSSDYEQYF. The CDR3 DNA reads TGTGCCAGCAGTCTACGCGGGGGGCGGACTAGCGGGAGTAGTGATTACGAGCAGTACTTC.